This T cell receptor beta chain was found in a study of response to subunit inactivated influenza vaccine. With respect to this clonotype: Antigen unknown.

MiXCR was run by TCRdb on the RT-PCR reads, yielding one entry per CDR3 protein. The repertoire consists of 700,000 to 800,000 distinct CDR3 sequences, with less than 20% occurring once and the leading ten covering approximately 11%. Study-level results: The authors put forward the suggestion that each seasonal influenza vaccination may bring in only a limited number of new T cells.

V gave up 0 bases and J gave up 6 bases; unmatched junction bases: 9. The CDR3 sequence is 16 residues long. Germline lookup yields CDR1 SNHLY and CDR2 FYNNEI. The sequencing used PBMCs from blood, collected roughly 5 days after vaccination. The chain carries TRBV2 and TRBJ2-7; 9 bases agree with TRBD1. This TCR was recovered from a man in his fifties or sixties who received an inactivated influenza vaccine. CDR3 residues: CASSEALGTGSTEQYF. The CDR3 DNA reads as TGTGCCAGCAGTGAAGCGCTCGGGACAGGGTCCACCGAGCAGTACTTC.